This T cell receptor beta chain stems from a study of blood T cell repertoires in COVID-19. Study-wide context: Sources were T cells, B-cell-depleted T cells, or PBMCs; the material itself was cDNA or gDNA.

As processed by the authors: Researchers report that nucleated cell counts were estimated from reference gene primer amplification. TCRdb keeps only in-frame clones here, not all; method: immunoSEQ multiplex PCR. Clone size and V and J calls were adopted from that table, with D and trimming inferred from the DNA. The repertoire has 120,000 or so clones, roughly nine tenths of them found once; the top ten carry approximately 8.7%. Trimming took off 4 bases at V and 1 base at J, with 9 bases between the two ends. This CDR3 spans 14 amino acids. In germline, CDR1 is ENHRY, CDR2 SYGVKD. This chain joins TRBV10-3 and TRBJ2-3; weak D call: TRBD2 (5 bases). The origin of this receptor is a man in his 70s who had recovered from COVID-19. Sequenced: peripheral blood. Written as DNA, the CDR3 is TGTGCCATCAGTGCACGGGGTCGCACAGATACGCAGTATTTT. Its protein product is CAISARGRTDTQYF.